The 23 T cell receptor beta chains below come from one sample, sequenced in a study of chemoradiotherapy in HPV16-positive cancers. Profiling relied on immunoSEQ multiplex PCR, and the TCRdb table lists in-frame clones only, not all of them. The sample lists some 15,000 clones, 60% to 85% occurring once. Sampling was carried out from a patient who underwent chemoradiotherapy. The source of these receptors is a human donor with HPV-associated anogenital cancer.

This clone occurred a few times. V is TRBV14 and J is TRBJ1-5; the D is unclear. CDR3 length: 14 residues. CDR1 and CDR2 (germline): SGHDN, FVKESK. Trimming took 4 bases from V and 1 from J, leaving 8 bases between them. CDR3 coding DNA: TGTGCCAGCAGCCGAAGTGGGAGCAATCAGCCCCAGCATTTT. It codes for CASSRSGSNQPQHF. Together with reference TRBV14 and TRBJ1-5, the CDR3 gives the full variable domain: EAGVTQFPSHSVIEKGQTVTLRCDPISGHDNLYWYRRVMGKEIKFLLHFVKESKQDESGMPNNRFLAERTGGTYSTLKVQPAELEDSGVYFCASSRSGSNQPQHFGDGTRLSIL.

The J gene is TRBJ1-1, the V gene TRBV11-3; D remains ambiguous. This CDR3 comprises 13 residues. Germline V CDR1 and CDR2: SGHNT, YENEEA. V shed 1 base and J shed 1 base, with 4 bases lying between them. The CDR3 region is CASSLGQNTEAFF. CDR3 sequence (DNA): TGTGCCAGCAGCTTAGGACAGAACACTGAAGCTTTCTTT.

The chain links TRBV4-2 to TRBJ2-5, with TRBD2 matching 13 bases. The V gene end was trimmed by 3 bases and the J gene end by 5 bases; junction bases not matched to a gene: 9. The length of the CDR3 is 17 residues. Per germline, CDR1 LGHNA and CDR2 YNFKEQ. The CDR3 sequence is CASSQVTSGGAGETQYF. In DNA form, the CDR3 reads TGTGCCAGCAGCCAGGTTACTAGCGGGGGGGCAGGTGAGACCCAGTACTTC.

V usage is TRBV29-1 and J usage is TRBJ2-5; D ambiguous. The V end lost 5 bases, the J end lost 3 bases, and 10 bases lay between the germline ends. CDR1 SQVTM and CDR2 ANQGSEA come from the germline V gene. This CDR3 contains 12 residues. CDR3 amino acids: CSVSATKETQYF. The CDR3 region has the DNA TGCAGCGTTAGTGCCACGAAAGAGACCCAGTACTTC.

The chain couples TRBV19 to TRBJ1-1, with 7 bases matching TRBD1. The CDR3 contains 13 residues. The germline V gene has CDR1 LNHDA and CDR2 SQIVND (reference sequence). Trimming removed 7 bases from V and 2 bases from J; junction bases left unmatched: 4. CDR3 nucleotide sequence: TGTGCCAGTAAGGCAGGGGGAAACACTGAAGCTTTCTTT. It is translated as CASKAGGNTEAFF.

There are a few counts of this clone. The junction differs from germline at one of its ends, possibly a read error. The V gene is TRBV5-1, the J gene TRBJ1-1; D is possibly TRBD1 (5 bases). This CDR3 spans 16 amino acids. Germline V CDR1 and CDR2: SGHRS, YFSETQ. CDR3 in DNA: TGCGCCAGCAGATTGGGTGGTGCAGGGTGGAACACTGAAGCTTTCTTT. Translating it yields CASRLGGAGWNTEAFF.

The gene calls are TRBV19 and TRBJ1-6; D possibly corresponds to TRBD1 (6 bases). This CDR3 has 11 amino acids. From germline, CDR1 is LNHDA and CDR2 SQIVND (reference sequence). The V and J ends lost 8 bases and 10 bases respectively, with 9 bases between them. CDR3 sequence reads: CASAQGSPLHF. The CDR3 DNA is TGTGCCAGTGCCCAGGGGTCACCCCTCCACTTT. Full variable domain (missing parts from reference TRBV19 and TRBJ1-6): DGGITQSPKYLFRKEGQNVTLSCEQNLNHDAMYWYRQDPGQGLRLIYYSQIVNDFQKGDIAEGYSVSREKKESFPLTVTSAQKNPTAFYLCASAQGSPLHFGNGTRLTVT.

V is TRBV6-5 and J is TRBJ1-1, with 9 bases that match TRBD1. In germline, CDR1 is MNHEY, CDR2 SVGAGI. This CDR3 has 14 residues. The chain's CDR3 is CVTGGNGVRTEAFF. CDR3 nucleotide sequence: TGTGTCACAGGGGGCAATGGGGTTAGGACTGAAGCTTTCTTT.

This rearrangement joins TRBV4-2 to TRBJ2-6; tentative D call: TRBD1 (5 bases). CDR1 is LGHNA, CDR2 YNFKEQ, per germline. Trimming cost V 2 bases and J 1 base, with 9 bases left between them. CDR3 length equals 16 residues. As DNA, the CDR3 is TGTGCCAGCAGCCAATCTGGGGCATCTGGGGCCAACGTCCTGACTTTC. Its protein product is CASSQSGASGANVLTF.

The chain's CDR3 is CASSLGGGAQETQYF. The CDR3 bases are TGTGCCAGCAGCTTAGGAGGGGGCGCTCAAGAGACCCAGTACTTC. The V gene is TRBV11-3, the J gene TRBJ2-5, with 7 bases aligning to TRBD1. The length of the CDR3 is 15 residues. J lost 2 bases, V lost 1 base, and 4 bases had no gene match. Per germline, CDR1 SGHNT and CDR2 YENEEA.

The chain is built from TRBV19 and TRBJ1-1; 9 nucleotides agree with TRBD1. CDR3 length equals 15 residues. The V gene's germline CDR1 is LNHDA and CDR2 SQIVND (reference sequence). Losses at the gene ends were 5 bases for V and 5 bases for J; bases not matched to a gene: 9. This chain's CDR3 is CASSPDRGSYTEAFF. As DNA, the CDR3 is TGTGCCAGTAGTCCGGACAGGGGTTCATATACTGAAGCTTTCTTT.

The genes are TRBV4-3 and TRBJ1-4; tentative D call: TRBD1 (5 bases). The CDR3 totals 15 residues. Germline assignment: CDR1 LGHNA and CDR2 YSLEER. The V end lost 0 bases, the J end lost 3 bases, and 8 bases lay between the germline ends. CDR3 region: CASSQDGGSNEKLFF. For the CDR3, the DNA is TGCGCCAGCAGCCAAGATGGGGGGTCTAATGAAAAACTGTTTTTT.

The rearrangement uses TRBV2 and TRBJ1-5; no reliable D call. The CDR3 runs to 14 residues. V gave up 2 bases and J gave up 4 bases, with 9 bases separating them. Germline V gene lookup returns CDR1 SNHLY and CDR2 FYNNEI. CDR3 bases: TGTGCCAGCAGTGAAAGGCAGGCAAATCAGCCCCAGCATTTT. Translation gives CASSERQANQPQHF.

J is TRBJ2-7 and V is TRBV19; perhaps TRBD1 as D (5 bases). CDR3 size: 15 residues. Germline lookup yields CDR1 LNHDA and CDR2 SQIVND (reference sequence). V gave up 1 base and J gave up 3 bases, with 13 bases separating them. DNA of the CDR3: TGTGCCAGTAGTATAGGGTTGGGGCTACTCTACGAGCAGTACTTC. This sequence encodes CASSIGLGLLYEQYF.

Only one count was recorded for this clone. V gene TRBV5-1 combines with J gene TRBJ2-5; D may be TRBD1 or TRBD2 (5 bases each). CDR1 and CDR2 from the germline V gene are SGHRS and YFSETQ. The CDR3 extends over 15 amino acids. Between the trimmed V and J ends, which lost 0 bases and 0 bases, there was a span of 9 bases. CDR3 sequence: CASSLAGTDQETQYF. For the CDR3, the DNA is TGCGCCAGCAGCTTGGCCGGGACCGACCAAGAGACCCAGTACTTC.

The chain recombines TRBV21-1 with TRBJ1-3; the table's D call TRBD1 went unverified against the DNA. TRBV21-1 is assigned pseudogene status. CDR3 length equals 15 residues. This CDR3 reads CASSKPPGDRNTIYF. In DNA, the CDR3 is TGTGCCAGCAGCAAACCGCCAGGCGATCGGAACACCATATATTTT.

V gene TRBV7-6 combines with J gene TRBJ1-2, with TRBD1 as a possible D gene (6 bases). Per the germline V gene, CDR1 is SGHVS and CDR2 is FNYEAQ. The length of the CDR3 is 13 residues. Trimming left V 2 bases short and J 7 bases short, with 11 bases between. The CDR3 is CASSLTNRAGYTF. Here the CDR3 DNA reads TGTGCCAGCAGCTTAACCAACAGGGCTGGCTACACCTTC.

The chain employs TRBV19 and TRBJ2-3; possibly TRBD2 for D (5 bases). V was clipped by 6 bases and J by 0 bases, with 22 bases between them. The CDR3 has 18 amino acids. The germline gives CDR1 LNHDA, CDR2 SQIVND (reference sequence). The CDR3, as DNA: TGTGCCAGTAGCTCTAGCTTCCGGGTCCTTCCAAGCACAGATACGCAGTATTTT. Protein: CASSSSFRVLPSTDTQYF.

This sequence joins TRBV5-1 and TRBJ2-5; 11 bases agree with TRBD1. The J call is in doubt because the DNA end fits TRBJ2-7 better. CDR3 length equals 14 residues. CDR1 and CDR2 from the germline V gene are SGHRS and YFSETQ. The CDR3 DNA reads TGCGCCAGCAGCTTCGGGACAGGGGGAAACGAGCAGTACTTC. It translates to CASSFGTGGNEQYF.

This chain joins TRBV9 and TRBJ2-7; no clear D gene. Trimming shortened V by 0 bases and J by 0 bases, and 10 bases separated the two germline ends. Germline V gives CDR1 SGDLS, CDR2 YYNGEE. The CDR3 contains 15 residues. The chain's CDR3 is CASSVAVAGSYEQYF. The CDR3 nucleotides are TGTGCCAGCAGCGTAGCGGTAGCCGGCTCCTACGAGCAGTACTTC.

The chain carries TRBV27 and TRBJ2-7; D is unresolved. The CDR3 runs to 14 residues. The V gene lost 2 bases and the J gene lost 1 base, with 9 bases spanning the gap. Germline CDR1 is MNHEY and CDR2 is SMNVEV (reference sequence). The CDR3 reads CASSLIPSSYEQYF. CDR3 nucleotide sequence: TGTGCCAGCAGTTTAATTCCCAGTTCCTACGAGCAGTACTTC.

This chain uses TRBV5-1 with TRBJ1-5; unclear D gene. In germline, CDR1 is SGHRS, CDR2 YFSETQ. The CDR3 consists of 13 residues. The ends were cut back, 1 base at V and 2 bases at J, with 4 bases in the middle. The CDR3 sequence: CASSLTGNQPQHF. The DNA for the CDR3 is TGCGCCAGCAGCTTGACAGGCAATCAGCCCCAGCATTTT.

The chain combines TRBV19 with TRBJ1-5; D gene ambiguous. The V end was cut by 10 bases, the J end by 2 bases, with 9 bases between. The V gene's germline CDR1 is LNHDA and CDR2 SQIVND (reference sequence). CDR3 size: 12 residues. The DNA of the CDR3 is TGTGCCACTTATGACGGCAATCAGCCCCAGCATTTT. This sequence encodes CATYDGNQPQHF.